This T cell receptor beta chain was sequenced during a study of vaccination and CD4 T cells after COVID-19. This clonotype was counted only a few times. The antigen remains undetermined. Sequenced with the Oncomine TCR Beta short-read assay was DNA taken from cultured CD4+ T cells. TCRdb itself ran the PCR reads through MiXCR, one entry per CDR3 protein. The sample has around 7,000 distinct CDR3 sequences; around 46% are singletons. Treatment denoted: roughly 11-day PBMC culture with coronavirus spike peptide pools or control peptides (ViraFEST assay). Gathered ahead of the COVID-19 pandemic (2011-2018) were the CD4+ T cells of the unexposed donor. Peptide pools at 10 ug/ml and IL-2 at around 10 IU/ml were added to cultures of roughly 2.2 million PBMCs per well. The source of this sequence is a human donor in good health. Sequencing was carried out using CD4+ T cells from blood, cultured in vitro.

CDR3 sequence: CASSNSKLRGLAGELFF. As DNA, the CDR3 is TGTGCCAGCAGTAACAGTAAACTCCGGGGTCTAGCCGGGGAGCTGTTTTTT. This sequence joins TRBV6-1 and TRBJ2-2; perhaps TRBD2 as D (5 bases). There are 17 residues in the CDR3. Between the trimmed V and J ends, which lost 5 bases and 6 bases, there was a span of 22 bases. The V gene's germline CDR1 is MNHNS and CDR2 SASEGT.